Listed below are T cell receptor beta chains from one sample, sequenced in a study of blood T cell repertoires in COVID-19. The repertoire was sequenced with immunoSEQ multiplex PCR; TCRdb's copy has only in-frame clones and lacks some. Altogether about 220,000 clones are present, 80% to 90% being singletons, with the ten largest covering under 3.5%. The sample comprised PBMCs or T cells enriched from blood (not recorded which). Receptors originate from a woman in her late teens or twenties in a cohort exposed to, infected with or recovered from COVID-19 (not recorded which). CDR3s include the opening cysteine and the closing phenylalanine or tryptophan. Each record gives: J gene, D gene, clone size, V gene, CDR3 protein, CDR3 DNA. A D gene is named only where the DNA matches it firmly. Rows may omit the clone size; those that give it use once, few, many or a size class.

TRBJ1-3 | NA | NA | TRBV18 | CASSPMGGPSGNTIYF | TGTGCCAGCTCACCAATGGGGGGTCCATCTGGAAACACCATATATTTT
TRBJ1-2 | NA | once | TRBV9 | CASSLWEGGYTF | TGTGCCAGCAGCTTATGGGAGGGGGGCTACACCTTC
TRBJ2-7 | TRBD2 | NA | TRBV28 | CASSPGTPGGAYEQYF | TGTGCCAGCAGTCCGGGAACCCCGGGAGGGGCCTACGAGCAGTACTTC
TRBJ1-2 | TRBD1 | NA | TRBV5-1 | CASSIVQGDYGYTF | TGCGCCAGCAGTATTGTGCAGGGGGACTATGGCTACACCTTC
TRBJ1-3 | NA | many | TRBV12-3/TRBV12-4 | CASSRDSGNTIYF | TGTGCCAGCAGCAGGGATTCTGGAAACACCATATATTTT
TRBJ1-3 | TRBD1 | NA | TRBV6-5 | CASSYTVTGVGNTIYF | TGTGCCAGCAGTTACACGGTCACAGGGGTGGGAAACACCATATATTTT
TRBJ1-3 | TRBD1 | NA | TRBV14 | CASSPGGWSGNTIYF | TGTGCCAGCAGCCCAGGGGGCTGGTCTGGAAACACCATATATTTT
TRBJ2-2 | TRBD2 | NA | TRBV7-3 | CASSSGLAGGSGELFF | TGTGCCAGCAGCTCCGGACTAGCGGGAGGGTCCGGGGAGCTGTTTTTT
TRBJ1-5 | TRBD1 | NA | TRBV7-3 | CASSRDRNQPQHF | TGTGCCAGCAGCCGGGACAGAAATCAGCCCCAGCATTTT
TRBJ2-1 | TRBD1 | once | TRBV19 | CASSITGGNEQFF | TGTGCCAGTAGTATTACAGGGGGGAATGAGCAGTTCTTC
TRBJ1-6 | TRBD1 | NA | TRBV5-4 | CASSLQGANNSPLHF | TGTGCCAGCAGCCTGCAGGGGGCCAATAATTCACCCCTCCACTTT
TRBJ2-1 | TRBD2 | NA | TRBV4-1 | CASSLRSGTSGGAKYNEQFF | TGCGCCAGCAGCTTACGAAGCGGGACTAGCGGGGGGGCAAAGTACAATGAGCAGTTCTTC
TRBJ1-5 | NA | once | TRBV2 | CASSNTVGFNQPQHF | TGTGCCAGCAGCAATACAGTAGGTTTCAATCAGCCCCAGCATTTT
TRBJ1-5 | NA | once | TRBV6-1 | CASSEAISGWTDGTQPQHF | TGTGCCAGCAGTGAAGCGATAAGTGGTTGGACAGACGGAACTCAGCCCCAGCATTTT
TRBJ1-6 | NA | few | TRBV4-1 | CASSHPQGVNSPLHF | TGCGCCAGCAGCCACCCACAGGGCGTAAATTCACCCCTCCACTTT
TRBJ1-1 | NA | once | TRBV5-1 | CATGDPSLNTEAFF | TGCGCCACAGGTGACCCATCCTTGAACACTGAAGCTTTCTTT
TRBJ1-5 | NA | NA | TRBV7-2 | CASSPPTGNFNQPQHF | TGTGCCAGCAGCCCCCCGACGGGAAACTTTAATCAGCCCCAGCATTTT
TRBJ2-2 | TRBD2 | once | TRBV7-9 | CASSSPVGGGLNTGELFF | TGTGCCAGCAGCTCCCCCGTAGGCGGGGGACTTAACACCGGGGAGCTGTTTTTT
TRBJ2-2 | NA | NA | TRBV3-1/TRBV3-2 | CASRQLQATGELFF | TGTGCCAGCAGGCAACTACAGGCCACCGGGGAGCTGTTTTTT
TRBJ1-1 | NA | NA | TRBV2 | CASKGGDTEAFF | TGTGCCAGCAAGGGGGGGGACACTGAAGCTTTCTTT
TRBJ1-4 | NA | once | TRBV28 | CASSDDQTGWGEKLFF | TGTGCCAGCAGTGACGACCAAACAGGGTGGGGTGAAAAACTGTTTTTT
TRBJ1-2 | NA | NA | TRBV7-6 | CASSLRPGDSNYGYTF | TGTGCCAGCAGCCTACGTCCGGGAGATTCTAACTATGGCTACACCTTC
TRBJ2-5 | NA | NA | TRBV7-9 | CASSLGVSRETQYF | TGTGCCAGCAGCTTAGGGGTTAGCCGTGAGACCCAGTACTTC